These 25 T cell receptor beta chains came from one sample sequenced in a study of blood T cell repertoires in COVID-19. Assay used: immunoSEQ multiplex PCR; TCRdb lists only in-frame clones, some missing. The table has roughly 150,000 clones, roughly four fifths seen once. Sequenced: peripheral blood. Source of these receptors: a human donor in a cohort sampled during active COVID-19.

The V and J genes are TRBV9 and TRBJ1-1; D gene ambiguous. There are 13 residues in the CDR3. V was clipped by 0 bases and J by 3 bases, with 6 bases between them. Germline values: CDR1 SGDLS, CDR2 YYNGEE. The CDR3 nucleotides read TGTGCCAGCAGCGTAGGCGTAGACACTGAAGCTTTCTTT. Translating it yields CASSVGVDTEAFF.

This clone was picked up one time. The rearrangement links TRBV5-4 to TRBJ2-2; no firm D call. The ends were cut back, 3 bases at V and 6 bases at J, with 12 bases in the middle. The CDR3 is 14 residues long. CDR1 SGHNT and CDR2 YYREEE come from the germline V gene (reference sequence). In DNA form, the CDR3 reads TGTGCCAGCAGCTCCGGGTCATTTGCCGGGGAGCTGTTTTTT. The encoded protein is CASSSGSFAGELFF.

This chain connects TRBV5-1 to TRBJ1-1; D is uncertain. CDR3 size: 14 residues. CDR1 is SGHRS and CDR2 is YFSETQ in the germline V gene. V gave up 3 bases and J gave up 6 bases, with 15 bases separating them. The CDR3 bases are TGCGCCAGCAGCTCCACCTACGAGGCCCCTGAAGCTTTCTTT. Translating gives CASSSTYEAPEAFF.

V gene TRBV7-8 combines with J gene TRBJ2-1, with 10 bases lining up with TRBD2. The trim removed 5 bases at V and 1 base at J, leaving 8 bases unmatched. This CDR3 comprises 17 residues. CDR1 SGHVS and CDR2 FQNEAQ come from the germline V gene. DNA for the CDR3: TGTGCCAGCAGCCAGTCCCTAGCGGGAGCTTCCTACAATGAGCAGTTCTTC. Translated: CASSQSLAGASYNEQFF.

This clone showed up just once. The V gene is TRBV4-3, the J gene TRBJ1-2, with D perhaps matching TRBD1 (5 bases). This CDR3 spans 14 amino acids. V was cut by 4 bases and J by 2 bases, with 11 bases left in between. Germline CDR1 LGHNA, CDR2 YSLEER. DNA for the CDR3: TGCGCCAGCAGCCCGCTGGGGGGGAACTATGGCTACACCTTC. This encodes CASSPLGGNYGYTF.

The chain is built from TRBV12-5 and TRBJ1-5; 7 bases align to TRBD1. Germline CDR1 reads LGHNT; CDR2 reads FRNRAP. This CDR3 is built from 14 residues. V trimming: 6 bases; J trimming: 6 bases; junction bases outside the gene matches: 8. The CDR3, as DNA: TGTGCTAGTGGCCGAGACAGGGATTTTCAGCCCCAGCATTTT. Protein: CASGRDRDFQPQHF. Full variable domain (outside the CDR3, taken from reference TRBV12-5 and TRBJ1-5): DARVTQTPRHKVTEMGQEVTMRCQPILGHNTVFWYRQTMMQGLELLAYFRNRAPLDDSGMPKDRFSAEMPDATLATLKIQPSEPRDSAVYFCASGRDRDFQPQHFGDGTRLSIL.

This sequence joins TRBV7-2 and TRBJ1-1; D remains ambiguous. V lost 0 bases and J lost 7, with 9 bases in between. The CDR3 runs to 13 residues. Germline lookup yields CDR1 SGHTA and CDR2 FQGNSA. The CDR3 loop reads CASSLALRFEAFF. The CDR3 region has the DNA TGTGCCAGCAGCTTAGCGTTGAGATTTGAAGCTTTCTTT.

CDR3 DNA sequence: TGCGCCAGCAGCCAAGGCAGGTCGAACTATGGCTACACCTTC. Its protein is CASSQGRSNYGYTF. V is TRBV4-3 and J is TRBJ1-2; no definite D call. Trimming pared 1 base from V and 2 bases from J, leaving 8 bases between. The CDR3 has 14 amino acids. Germline V lookup: CDR1 LGHNA, CDR2 YSLEER.

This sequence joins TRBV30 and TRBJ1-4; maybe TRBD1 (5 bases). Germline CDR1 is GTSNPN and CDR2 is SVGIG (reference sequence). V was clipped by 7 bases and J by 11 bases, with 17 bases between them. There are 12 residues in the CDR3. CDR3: CASQDQKGKLFF. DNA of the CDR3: TGTGCCTCTCAAGACCAGAAGGGGAAACTGTTTTTT.

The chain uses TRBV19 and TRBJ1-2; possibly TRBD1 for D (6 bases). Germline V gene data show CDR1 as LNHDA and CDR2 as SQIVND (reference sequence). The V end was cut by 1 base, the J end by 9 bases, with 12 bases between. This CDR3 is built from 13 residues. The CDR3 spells CASSIGLDRRYTF. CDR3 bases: TGTGCCAGTAGTATAGGCCTCGACAGGCGCTACACCTTC.

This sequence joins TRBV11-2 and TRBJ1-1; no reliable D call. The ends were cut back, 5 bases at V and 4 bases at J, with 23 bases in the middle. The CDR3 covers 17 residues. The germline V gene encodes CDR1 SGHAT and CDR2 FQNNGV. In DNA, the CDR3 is TGTGCCAGCAGCCGCTCTCCCAGTGAGGTAGGAGGCACTGAAGCTTTCTTT. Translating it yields CASSRSPSEVGGTEAFF.

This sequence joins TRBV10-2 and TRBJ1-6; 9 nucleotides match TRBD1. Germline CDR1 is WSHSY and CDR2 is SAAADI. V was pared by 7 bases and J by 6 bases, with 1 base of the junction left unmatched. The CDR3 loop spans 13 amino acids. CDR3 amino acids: CASKGQGNSPLHF. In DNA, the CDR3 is TGCGCCAGCAAGGGACAGGGTAATTCACCCCTCCACTTT.

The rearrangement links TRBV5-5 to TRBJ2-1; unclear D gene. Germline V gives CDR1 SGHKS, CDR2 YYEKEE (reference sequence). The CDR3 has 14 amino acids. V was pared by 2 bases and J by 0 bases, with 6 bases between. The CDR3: CASSFGFSYNEQFF. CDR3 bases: TGTGCCAGCAGCTTCGGGTTCTCCTACAATGAGCAGTTCTTC. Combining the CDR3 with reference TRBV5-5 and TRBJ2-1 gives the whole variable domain DAGVTQSPTHLIKTRGQQVTLRCSPISGHKSVSWYQQVLGQGPQFIFQYYEKEERGRGNFPDRFSARQFPNYSSELNVNALLLGDSALYLCASSFGFSYNEQFFGPGTRLTVL.

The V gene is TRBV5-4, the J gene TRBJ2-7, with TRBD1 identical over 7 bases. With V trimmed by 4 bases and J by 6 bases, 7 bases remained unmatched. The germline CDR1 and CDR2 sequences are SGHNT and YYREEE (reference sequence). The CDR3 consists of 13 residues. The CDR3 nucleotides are TGTGCCAGCAGCACATACAGGGGCCGCGAGCAGTACTTC. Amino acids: CASSTYRGREQYF. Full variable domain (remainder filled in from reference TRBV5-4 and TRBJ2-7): ETGVTQSPTHLIKTRGQQVTLRCSSQSGHNTVSWYQQALGQGPQFIFQYYREEENGRGNFPPRFSGLQFPNYSSELNVNALELDDSALYLCASSTYRGREQYFGPGTRLTVT.

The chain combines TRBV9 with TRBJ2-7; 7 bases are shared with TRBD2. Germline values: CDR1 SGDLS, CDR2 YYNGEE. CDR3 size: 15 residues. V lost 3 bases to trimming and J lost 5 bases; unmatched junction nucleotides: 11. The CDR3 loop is CASSAQAGVTHEQYF. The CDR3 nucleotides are TGTGCCAGCAGCGCCCAGGCGGGAGTAACCCACGAGCAGTACTTC. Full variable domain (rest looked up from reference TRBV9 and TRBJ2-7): DSGVTQTPKHLITATGQRVTLRCSPRSGDLSVYWYQQSLDQGLQFLIQYYNGEERAKGNILERFSAQQFPDLHSELNLSSLELGDSALYFCASSAQAGVTHEQYFGPGTRLTVT.

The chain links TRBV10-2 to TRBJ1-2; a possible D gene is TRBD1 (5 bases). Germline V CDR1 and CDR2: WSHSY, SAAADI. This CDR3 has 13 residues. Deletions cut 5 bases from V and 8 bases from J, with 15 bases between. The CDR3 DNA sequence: TGCGCCAGCAGTCCGGGACTTAAAGCGGGCTACACCTTC. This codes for CASSPGLKAGYTF.

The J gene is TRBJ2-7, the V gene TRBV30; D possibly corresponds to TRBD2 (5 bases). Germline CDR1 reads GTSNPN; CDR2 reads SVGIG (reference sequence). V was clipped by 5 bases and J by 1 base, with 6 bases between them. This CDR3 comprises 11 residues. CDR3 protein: CAWGRSYEQYF. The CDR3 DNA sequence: TGTGCCTGGGGGAGATCCTACGAGCAGTACTTC. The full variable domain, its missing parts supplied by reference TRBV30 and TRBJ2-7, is SQTIHQWPATLVQPVGSPLSLECTVEGTSNPNLYWYRQAAGRGLQLLFYSVGIGQISSEVPQNLSASRPQDRQFILSSKKLLLSDSGFYLCAWGRSYEQYFGPGTRLTVT.

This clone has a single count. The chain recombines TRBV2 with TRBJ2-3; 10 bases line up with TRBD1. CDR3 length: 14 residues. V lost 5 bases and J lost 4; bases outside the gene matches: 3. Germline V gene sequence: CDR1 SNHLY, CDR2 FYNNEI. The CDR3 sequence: CASSWDRGADTQYF. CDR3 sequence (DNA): TGTGCCAGCAGTTGGGACAGGGGTGCAGATACGCAGTATTTT.

The CDR3 coding sequence is TGTGCCAGTAGCCCGATGGGGCGCAACACTGAAGCTTTCTTT. Its translation is CASSPMGRNTEAFF. J is TRBJ1-1 and V is TRBV19; maybe TRBD1 (5 bases). Trimming removed 6 bases from V and 2 bases from J, with 13 bases in between. The germline CDR1 and CDR2 sequences are LNHDA and SQIVND (reference sequence). The CDR3 totals 14 residues.

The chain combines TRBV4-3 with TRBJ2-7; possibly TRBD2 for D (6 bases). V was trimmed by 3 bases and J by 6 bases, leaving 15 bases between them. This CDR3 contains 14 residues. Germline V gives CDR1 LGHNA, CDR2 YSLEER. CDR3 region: CASSHLEGTGEQYF. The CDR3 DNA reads TGCGCCAGCAGCCACTTGGAGGGGACTGGCGAGCAGTACTTC.

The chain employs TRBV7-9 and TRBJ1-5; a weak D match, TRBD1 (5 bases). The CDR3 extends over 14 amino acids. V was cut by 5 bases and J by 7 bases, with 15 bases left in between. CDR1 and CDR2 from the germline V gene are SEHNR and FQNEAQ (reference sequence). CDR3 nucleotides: TGTGCCAGCAGCCCTGGGGCAGGGAGGCAGCCCCAGCATTTT. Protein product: CASSPGAGRQPQHF.

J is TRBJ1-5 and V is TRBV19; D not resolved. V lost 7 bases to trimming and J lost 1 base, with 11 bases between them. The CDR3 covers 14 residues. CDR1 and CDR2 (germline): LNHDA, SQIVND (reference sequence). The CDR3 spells CASIGGLSNQPQHF. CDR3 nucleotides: TGTGCCAGTATTGGTGGACTGAGCAATCAGCCCCAGCATTTT.

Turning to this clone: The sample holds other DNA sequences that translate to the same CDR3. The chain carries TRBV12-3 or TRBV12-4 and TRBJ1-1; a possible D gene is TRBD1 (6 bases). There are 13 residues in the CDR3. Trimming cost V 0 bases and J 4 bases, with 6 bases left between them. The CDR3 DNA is TGTGCCAGCAGTTTAGCAGGGGGCACTGAAGCTTTCTTT. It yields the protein CASSLAGGTEAFF.

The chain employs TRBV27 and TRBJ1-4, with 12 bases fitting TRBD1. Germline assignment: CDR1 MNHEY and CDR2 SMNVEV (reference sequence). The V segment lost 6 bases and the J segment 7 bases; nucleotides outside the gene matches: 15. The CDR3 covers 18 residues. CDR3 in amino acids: CASSREGQGAPLAEKLFF. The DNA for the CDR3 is TGTGCCAGCAGCCGGGAGGGACAGGGGGCGCCCCTGGCTGAAAAACTGTTTTTT.

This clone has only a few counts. CDR3 in amino acids: CASSPQGQVRNTGELFF. As DNA, the CDR3 is TGTGCCAGCAGCCCCCAGGGACAGGTAAGGAACACCGGGGAGCTGTTTTTT. The rearrangement links TRBV7-3 to TRBJ2-2; TRBD1 aligns across 8 bases. This CDR3 region has 17 residues. Unmatched junction bases numbered 9, after V lost 5 bases and J lost 1 base. CDR1 and CDR2 (germline): SGHTA, FQGTGA.